The rows below give T cell receptor beta chains drawn from one sample of a study of blood T cells in healthy people across ages. TCRdb re-derived calls from the 5' RACE reads in MiXCR, one entry per CDR3 protein. The sample yields just over 800,000 distinct CDR3 sequences, approximately 65% seen once. Sequenced sample: blood. The receptors here all came from a man aged 25 to 40 in good health. Both conserved end residues are part of each CDR3. Clone size is stated in some rows and not others, as once, few, many or a class when expanded.

clone_size,j_call,v_call,cdr3_aa
NA,TRBJ2-1,TRBV29-1,CSVQTGGVYNEQFF
NA,TRBJ1-2,TRBV9,CASSSSGTERSGYTF
NA,TRBJ2-7,TRBV3-1,CASSQAVAGAHEQYF
NA,TRBJ2-1,TRBV19,CASSMRGTGDLNEQFF
NA,NA,TRBV3-1,CASSHHATEETQYF
NA,TRBJ2-3,TRBV18,CASSPGTSGVSTDTQYF
NA,TRBJ1-2,TRBV29-1,CSVGRRGVTGYTF
few,TRBJ2-7,TRBV5-1,CASSASGDSYEQYF
NA,TRBJ2-1,TRBV27,CASSLARGVDEQFF
few,TRBJ2-1,TRBV12-3/TRBV12-4,CASSVGQGPEFF
many,TRBJ2-7,TRBV6-2/TRBV6-3,CASSYRPGASGSYEQYF
NA,TRBJ2-5,TRBV6-4,CASSEQGNFQETQYF
NA,TRBJ2-3,TRBV28,CASSPLEVDSTDTQYF
NA,TRBJ2-3,TRBV9,CASSPAGTPMRDTQYF
NA,TRBJ2-7,TRBV3-1,CASSQEMGPYEQYF
few,TRBJ2-6,TRBV6-6,CASSTPGHHTGANVLTF
NA,TRBJ2-1,TRBV20-1,CSAKTHAYNEQFF
NA,TRBJ2-7,TRBV12-3/TRBV12-4,CASSFGDAEQYF
few,TRBJ1-4,TRBV29-1,CSVGYQGLATNEKLFF
few,TRBJ2-5,TRBV25-1,CASSEPLGWVGETQYF
NA,TRBJ2-3,TRBV2,CASSARQGSTDTQYF
NA,TRBJ1-5,TRBV3-1,CASSLGAGGVSNQPQHF
NA,NA,TRBV6-2/TRBV6-3,CASSYEPGQGAHEQYF
NA,TRBJ2-3,TRBV5-1,CASSLALGEITDTQYF
NA,TRBJ2-7,TRBV6-2/TRBV6-3,CASTRDRGLNEQYF
NA,TRBJ2-7,TRBV28,CASSLPTGGEREQYF
NA,TRBJ1-2,TRBV25-1,CATYRGQGYGYTF
NA,TRBJ2-1,TRBV11-3,CASSSGPSSYNEQFF
once,TRBJ2-1,TRBV3-1,CASSHSPGTGDNEQFF
NA,TRBJ2-4,TRBV7-2,CASSLADKNVQYF
NA,TRBJ2-1,TRBV27,CASSLMSGGAYNEQFF
many,TRBJ2-7,TRBV2,CASSVYEQYF
once,TRBJ2-5,TRBV4-2,CASSQNLAVQETQYF
NA,NA,TRBV12-3/TRBV12-4,CATSSGGRNEQYF
NA,TRBJ1-6,TRBV27,CASSHASGSPLHF
few,TRBJ2-1,TRBV29-1,CSVDPGTSGFGEQFF
NA,TRBJ2-6,TRBV28,CASNGVFGANVLTF
few,TRBJ1-6,TRBV20-1,CSARGVNSPLHF
NA,TRBJ2-3,TRBV7-2,CASSPQSGGTDTQYF
NA,NA,TRBV12-3/TRBV12-4,CATSMGQGSYEQYF
NA,TRBJ2-3,TRBV24-1,CATSDLRGPRDTQYF
NA,TRBJ1-2,TRBV20-1,CSARDAGPRRGYGYTF
NA,TRBJ1-6,TRBV3-1,CASAGNLNSPLHF
NA,TRBJ2-7,TRBV24-1,CATSDGASSYEQYF
few,TRBJ1-2,TRBV20-1,CSADLPTGNGYTF
NA,TRBJ2-1,TRBV7-9,CASSLVARNEQFF
NA,TRBJ2-7,TRBV4-2,CASSQDPTGGREQYF
once,TRBJ2-7,TRBV20-1,CSAIRDLRYEQYF
once,TRBJ2-2,TRBV9,CASSGSGVTAGELFF
NA,TRBJ2-3,TRBV21-1,CASSKAQQGKGTDTQYF
NA,NA,TRBV6-6,CASSYSSRTTYEQYF
few,TRBJ1-2,TRBV10-3,CAISEGWDNYGYTF
NA,TRBJ2-5,TRBV5-1,CASSQMGGGLQETQYF
NA,TRBJ2-7,TRBV7-2,CASSPRTEAYEQYF